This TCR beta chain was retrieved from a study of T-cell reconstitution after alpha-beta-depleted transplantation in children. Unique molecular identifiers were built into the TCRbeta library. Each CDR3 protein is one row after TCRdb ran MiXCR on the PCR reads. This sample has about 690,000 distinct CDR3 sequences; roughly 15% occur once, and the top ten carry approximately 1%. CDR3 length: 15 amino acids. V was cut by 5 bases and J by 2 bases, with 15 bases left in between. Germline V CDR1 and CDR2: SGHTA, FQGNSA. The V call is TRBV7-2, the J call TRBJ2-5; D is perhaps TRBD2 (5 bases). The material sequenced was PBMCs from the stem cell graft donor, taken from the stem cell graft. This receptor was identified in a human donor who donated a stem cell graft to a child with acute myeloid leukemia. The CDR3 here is CASSPDPGMQETQYF. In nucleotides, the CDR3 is TGTGCCAGCAGCCCGGACCCCGGGATGCAAGAGACCCAGTACTTC.